The next 22 T cell receptor beta chains were all read from a single sample in a study of T cell responses to AZD1222 COVID-19 vaccine. Only in-frame clones appear in the TCRdb table, and some are missing; sequencing was by immunoSEQ multiplex PCR. The data hold 95,000 to 130,000 clones, with 85% to 95% observed a single time. This sample comprised peripheral blood, obtained 28 days after the second AZD1222 dose. The receptors shown here come from an adult who received the AZD1222 COVID-19 vaccine.

This clone was counted only a few times. This sequence joins TRBV29-1 and TRBJ2-7, with D unresolved. The germline gives CDR1 SQVTM, CDR2 ANQGSEA. The CDR3 extends over 14 amino acids. Trimming stripped 0 bases from V and 1 base from J, with 10 bases between. CDR3 sequence reads: CSVEETRKSYEQYF. The CDR3 DNA reads as TGCAGCGTTGAAGAGACCCGTAAATCCTACGAGCAGTACTTC.

V gene TRBV5-6 combines with J gene TRBJ1-6; D remains ambiguous. There are 14 residues in the CDR3. Germline V CDR1 and CDR2: SGHDT, YYEEEE. Trimming took 2 bases from V and 7 from J, leaving 10 bases between them. CDR3 residues: CASSFRGGNSPLHF. CDR3 nucleotides: TGTGCCAGCAGCTTTCGAGGCGGGAATTCACCCCTCCACTTT. Using reference TRBV5-6 and TRBJ1-6 for the parts outside the CDR3, the full variable domain is DAGVTQSPTHLIKTRGQQVTLRCSPKSGHDTVSWYQQALGQGPQFIFQYYEEEERQRGNFPDRFSGHQFPNYSSELNVNALLLGDSALYLCASSFRGGNSPLHFGNGTRLTVT.

V is TRBV28 and J is TRBJ1-2, with a possible D match to TRBD1 (6 bases). The CDR3 is made up of 14 amino acids. Germline CDR1 and CDR2: MDHEN and SYDVKM. Trimming shortened V by 10 bases and J by 0 bases, and 15 bases separated the two germline ends. The CDR3 coding sequence is TGTGCCACCCTTCAAAGGGGGGCTAACTATGGCTACACCTTC. It specifies CATLQRGANYGYTF.

The chain is built from TRBV19 and TRBJ1-1, with a possible D match to TRBD1 (5 bases). The CDR3 loop spans 12 amino acids. Per germline, CDR1 LNHDA and CDR2 SQIVND (reference sequence). V was trimmed by 5 bases and J by 11 bases, leaving 15 bases between them. The CDR3 spells CASSADTLGAFF. DNA of the CDR3: TGTGCCAGTAGTGCGGACACATTGGGGGCTTTCTTT.

The rearrangement links TRBV9 to TRBJ2-1; 11 nucleotides agree with TRBD2. This CDR3 is built from 14 residues. J lost 7 bases, V lost 3 bases, and 3 bases had no gene match. Germline V CDR1 and CDR2: SGDLS, YYNGEE. The CDR3 DNA is TGTGCCAGCAGCGACCGGACTAGCGGGAATGAGCAGTTCTTC. Amino acids: CASSDRTSGNEQFF. Full variable domain (outside the CDR3, taken from reference TRBV9 and TRBJ2-1): DSGVTQTPKHLITATGQRVTLRCSPRSGDLSVYWYQQSLDQGLQFLIQYYNGEERAKGNILERFSAQQFPDLHSELNLSSLELGDSALYFCASSDRTSGNEQFFGPGTRLTVL.

This clone appeared a single time. The genes are TRBV5-6 and TRBJ2-3; TRBD1 or TRBD2 may be the D gene (5 bases each). The germline gives CDR1 SGHDT, CDR2 YYEEEE. This CDR3 has 15 amino acids. Trimming removed 6 bases at V and 6 bases at J, with 20 bases between. CDR3 sequence: CASTPWGSRRDTQYF. In DNA form, the CDR3 reads TGTGCCAGCACCCCATGGGGGAGCCGACGGGATACGCAGTATTTT.

The chain joins TRBV9 to TRBJ1-4; 7 bases are shared with TRBD1. After removal of 3 bases from V and 10 bases from J, the junction contained 6 bases not matched to a gene. This CDR3 region has 13 residues. CDR1 SGDLS and CDR2 YYNGEE come from the germline V gene. The CDR3 nucleotides read TGTGCCAGCAGCGCCGGACAGGAGGGAAAACTGTTTTTT. The encoded protein is CASSAGQEGKLFF. The full variable domain, rest sourced from reference TRBV9 and TRBJ1-4, is DSGVTQTPKHLITATGQRVTLRCSPRSGDLSVYWYQQSLDQGLQFLIQYYNGEERAKGNILERFSAQQFPDLHSELNLSSLELGDSALYFCASSAGQEGKLFFGSGTQLSVL.

V gene TRBV27 combines with J gene TRBJ2-3; no clear D. The CDR3 length is 13 residues. Germline loops: CDR1 MNHEY, CDR2 SMNVEV (reference sequence). With 2 bases removed from V and 6 bases from J, the gap between germline ends came to 9 bases. The CDR3 coding sequence is TGTGCCAGCAGTTTAGGACGGCTGGATACGCAGTATTTT. Translation gives CASSLGRLDTQYF.

The chain is built from TRBV6-1 and TRBJ1-5, with D possibly TRBD1 on 5 matching bases. V was shortened by 2 bases and J by 7 bases, with 9 bases between the two germline ends. This CDR3 is 13 amino acids long. Germline V gene sequence: CDR1 MNHNS, CDR2 SASEGT. This chain's CDR3 is CASSEMGEQPQHF. For the CDR3, the DNA is TGTGCCAGCAGTGAAATGGGGGAACAGCCCCAGCATTTT.

This sequence joins TRBV28 and TRBJ2-7, with D perhaps TRBD1 or TRBD2 (6 bases each). Between the trimmed V and J ends, which lost 6 bases and 3 bases, there was a span of 18 bases. CDR1 and CDR2 from the germline V gene are MDHEN and SYDVKM. CDR3 length: 15 residues. In DNA, the CDR3 is TGTGCCAGCAGGTTGCATGGGGGGCAGAACTACGAGCAGTACTTC. It codes for CASRLHGGQNYEQYF. Full variable domain (remainder filled in from reference TRBV28 and TRBJ2-7): DVKVTQSSRYLVKRTGEKVFLECVQDMDHENMFWYRQDPGLGLRLIYFSYDVKMKEKGDIPEGYSVSREKKERFSLILESASTNQTSMYLCASRLHGGQNYEQYFGPGTRLTVT.

The rearrangement joins TRBV6-5 to TRBJ1-4, with D possibly being TRBD1 (5 bases). Germline CDR1 reads MNHEY; CDR2 reads SVGAGI. V was cut by 0 bases and J by 1 base, with 6 bases left in between. The CDR3 consists of 15 residues. The CDR3 bases are TGTGCCAGCAGTTACTCTCAGGGAACTAATGAAAAACTGTTTTTT. This gives the protein CASSYSQGTNEKLFF.

V usage is TRBV5-1 and J usage is TRBJ2-2; D not resolved. The CDR3 covers 13 residues. Germline V lookup: CDR1 SGHRS, CDR2 YFSETQ. V lost 0 bases to trimming and J lost 3 bases, with 3 bases between them. The CDR3 bases are TGCGCCAGCAGCTTGGCGGACACCGGGGAGCTGTTTTTT. Translation: CASSLADTGELFF.

The CDR3: CASSGRQGAFDYEQYF. The CDR3 region has the DNA TGTGCCAGCAGTGGGAGACAGGGTGCGTTTGACTACGAGCAGTACTTC. The chain is built from TRBV2 and TRBJ2-7; 7 bases are shared with TRBD1. This CDR3 region has 16 residues. Germline V CDR1 and CDR2: SNHLY, FYNNEI. The junction had 12 bases not matched to a gene; V was cut back by 4 bases and J by 3 bases.

This chain links TRBV24-1 with TRBJ1-2; D gene unclear. Germline V CDR1 and CDR2: KGHDR, SFDVKD. The CDR3 consists of 13 residues. Trimming removed 5 bases at V and 3 bases at J, with 9 bases between. CDR3 DNA: TGTGCCACCAGTGTCGGTGTGGACTATGGCTACACCTTC. This translates into CATSVGVDYGYTF.

The chain carries TRBV5-1 and TRBJ1-1; maybe TRBD1 (6 bases). CDR3 size: 16 residues. Per the germline V gene, CDR1 is SGHRS and CDR2 is YFSETQ. V was cut by 0 bases and J by 3 bases, with 15 bases left in between. CDR3 in amino acids: CASSLAEGTHYTEAFF. CDR3 in DNA: TGCGCCAGCAGCTTGGCCGAAGGGACACACTACACTGAAGCTTTCTTT.

The chain recombines TRBV28 with TRBJ2-5, with 7 nucleotides matching TRBD2. In germline, CDR1 is MDHEN, CDR2 SYDVKM. V was pared by 2 bases and J by 5 bases, with 5 bases of the junction left unmatched. The CDR3 runs to 14 residues. CDR3 in amino acids: CASSLPAGMETQYF. CDR3 DNA: TGTGCCAGCAGTTTACCAGCGGGAATGGAGACCCAGTACTTC. Variable domain in full (rest from reference TRBV28 and TRBJ2-5): DVKVTQSSRYLVKRTGEKVFLECVQDMDHENMFWYRQDPGLGLRLIYFSYDVKMKEKGDIPEGYSVSREKKERFSLILESASTNQTSMYLCASSLPAGMETQYFGPGTRLLVL.

This chain uses TRBV2 with TRBJ1-3; no firm D call. The CDR3 length is 14 residues. Trimming pared 0 bases from V and 0 bases from J, leaving 3 bases between. Germline CDR1 and CDR2: SNHLY and FYNNEI. CDR3 in DNA: TGTGCCAGCAGTGAAGCAGGCTCTGGAAACACCATATATTTT. Protein: CASSEAGSGNTIYF.

The chain carries TRBV28 and TRBJ1-2; perhaps TRBD1 as D (6 bases). The V and J ends lost 5 bases and 5 bases respectively, with 9 bases between them. Germline loops: CDR1 MDHEN, CDR2 SYDVKM. The length of the CDR3 is 12 residues. The DNA of the CDR3 is TGTGCCAGCAGTCTGAGGGGGTATGGCTACACCTTC. Its translation: CASSLRGYGYTF.

J is TRBJ2-3 and V is TRBV28; 7 positions match TRBD2. The CDR3 length is 13 residues. V lost 11 bases and J lost 3; bases outside the gene matches: 8. Germline loops: CDR1 MDHEN, CDR2 SYDVKM. CDR3 nucleotides: TGTGCCCCAACAGCGGGAAGTACAGATACGCAGTATTTT. Its protein is CAPTAGSTDTQYF. Full variable domain (rest looked up from reference TRBV28 and TRBJ2-3): DVKVTQSSRYLVKRTGEKVFLECVQDMDHENMFWYRQDPGLGLRLIYFSYDVKMKEKGDIPEGYSVSREKKERFSLILESASTNQTSMYLCAPTAGSTDTQYFGPGTRLTVL.

The chain links TRBV10-3 to TRBJ2-7, with D perhaps matching TRBD2 (5 bases). Deletions cut 11 bases from V and 5 bases from J, with 22 bases between. Germline CDR1 reads ENHRY; CDR2 reads SYGVKD. CDR3 length equals 14 residues. The CDR3 spells CAVRETGRGNEQYF. The CDR3 DNA reads as TGTGCCGTACGGGAAACTGGCCGGGGTAACGAGCAGTACTTC.

The chain employs TRBV28 and TRBJ2-1, with 8 bases identical to TRBD2. The CDR3 contains 16 residues. V shed 3 bases and J 7 bases; nucleotides not matched to a gene: 11. The germline CDR1 and CDR2 sequences are MDHEN and SYDVKM. The CDR3 coding sequence is TGTGCCAGCAGTTTGCCGGGAGGGGGGACGTGGAATGAGCAGTTCTTC. Translating it yields CASSLPGGGTWNEQFF.

V and J are TRBV19 and TRBJ2-3; 8 bases match TRBD2. V lost 6 bases, J lost 2 bases, and 10 bases stayed unmatched. CDR1 and CDR2 from the germline V gene are LNHDA and SQIVND (reference sequence). CDR3 length: 16 amino acids. This chain's CDR3 is CASSDTSGGATDTQYF. CDR3 coding DNA: TGTGCCAGTAGCGACACTAGCGGAGGGGCCACAGATACGCAGTATTTT.